What follows are 20 T cell receptor beta chains derived from one specimen sequenced in a study of CD8+ T cells in alopecia areata. cDNA prepared by RNA extraction and subsequent reverse transcription served as the template for sequencing. Sequencing used immunoSEQ multiplex PCR; TCRdb keeps in-frame clones, though not all of them. Of about 69,000 clones listed, about three fifths were seen once; the top ten hold around a sixth. This specimen consisted of CD8+ T cells sorted from blood, obtained at week 0. These receptor sequences come from a human donor with alopecia areata.

The chain's CDR3 is CASSHLGSGELFF. For the CDR3, the DNA is TGTGCCAGCAGTCACTTGGGTAGCGGGGAGCTGTTTTTT. The chain employs TRBV6-5 and TRBJ2-2; D not certain. V was shortened by 5 bases and J by 7 bases, with 11 bases between the two germline ends. Germline CDR1 and CDR2: MNHEY and SVGAGI. This CDR3 comprises 13 residues.

A few counts support this clone. The genes are TRBV9 and TRBJ2-1, with a weak D call TRBD2 (5 bases). The CDR3 is made up of 14 amino acids. The germline gives CDR1 SGDLS, CDR2 YYNGEE. Trimming shortened V by 0 bases and J by 10 bases, and 14 bases separated the two germline ends. CDR3 amino acids: CASSVAVGSGEQFF. The CDR3 nucleotides are TGTGCCAGCAGCGTAGCTGTCGGGTCGGGGGAGCAGTTCTTC.

The V and J genes are TRBV15 and TRBJ2-5; D remains ambiguous. Looked up from germline, CDR1 is LNHNV and CDR2 is YYDKDF (reference sequence). Trimming shortened V by 0 bases and J by 3 bases, and 11 bases separated the two germline ends. This CDR3 spans 15 amino acids. CDR3 in DNA: TGTGCCACCAGCAGAGATCTCTTAGGGAAAGAGACCCAGTACTTC. Residues: CATSRDLLGKETQYF. The whole variable domain, filled in from reference TRBV15 and TRBJ2-5, reads DAMVIQNPRYQVTQFGKPVTLSCSQTLNHNVMYWYQQKSSQAPKLLFHYYDKDFNNEADTPDNFQSRRPNTSFCFLDIRSPGLGDTAMYLCATSRDLLGKETQYFGPGTRLLVL.

This clone was found many times. The J gene is TRBJ2-1, the V gene TRBV10-3; D unresolved. CDR1 is ENHRY, CDR2 SYGVKD, per germline. There are 13 residues in the CDR3. Trimming removed 3 bases from V and 2 bases from J, with 5 bases in between. The chain's CDR3 is CAISDPTYNEQFF. CDR3 sequence (DNA): TGTGCCATCAGTGACCCAACCTACAATGAGCAGTTCTTC.

The chain uses TRBV5-6 and TRBJ1-2; D not certain. V dropped 0 bases and J dropped 4 bases, with 13 bases sitting between them. The length of the CDR3 is 15 residues. CDR1 and CDR2 from the germline V gene are SGHDT and YYEEEE. The CDR3: CASSLAQTLGYGYTF. The CDR3 DNA follows: TGTGCCAGCAGCTTGGCCCAAACCTTAGGCTATGGCTACACCTTC.

V usage is TRBV4-3 and J usage is TRBJ1-6; D might be TRBD1 (5 bases). The CDR3 spans 15 residues. V lost 3 bases and J lost 7, with 13 bases in between. From germline, CDR1 is LGHNA and CDR2 YSLEER. The CDR3 DNA is TGCGCCAGCAGCCACGCCGGGACCGGAAATTCACCCCTCCACTTT. This codes for CASSHAGTGNSPLHF.

The rearrangement links TRBV13 to TRBJ2-1, with 9 bases matching TRBD1. This CDR3 region has 20 residues. J gave up 6 bases and V 5 bases, and 23 bases lay outside the gene matches. The germline CDR1 and CDR2 sequences are PRHDT and FYEKMQ (reference sequence). Here the CDR3 reads CASSTPTGTGIRDSGNEQFF. The CDR3 DNA is TGTGCCAGCAGCACACCCACCGGGACAGGGATCCGGGATTCGGGCAATGAGCAGTTCTTC.

The sample holds many counts of this clone. The chain couples TRBV7-2 to TRBJ1-5; the match to TRBD1 covers 7 bases. Trimming took 6 bases from V and 5 from J; bases not matched to a gene: 19. The CDR3 length is 18 residues. Germline V gives CDR1 SGHTA, CDR2 FQGNSA. CDR3 amino acids: CASRSPIPPTGVYQPQHF. The CDR3 nucleotides read TGTGCCAGCAGAAGTCCGATCCCCCCCACAGGGGTGTATCAGCCCCAGCATTTT.

CDR3 DNA sequence: TGTGCCAGCAGCTATCATGGGACAGGGAAAGAGACCCAGTACTTC. Protein sequence: CASSYHGTGKETQYF. V and J are TRBV5-6 and TRBJ2-5; 9 bases fit TRBD1. Germline V lookup: CDR1 SGHDT, CDR2 YYEEEE. The trim removed 3 bases at V and 3 bases at J, leaving 6 bases unmatched. The CDR3 runs 15 residues.

The chain employs TRBV4-2 and TRBJ2-3; 9 bases fit TRBD2. The CDR3 covers 17 residues. After removal of 2 bases from V and 1 base from J, the junction contained 7 bases not matched to a gene. CDR1 and CDR2 from the germline V gene are LGHNA and YNFKEQ. CDR3 protein: CASSQLPIAGGTDTQYF. In nucleotides, the CDR3 is TGTGCCAGCAGCCAACTCCCAATAGCGGGAGGCACAGATACGCAGTATTTT.

V gene TRBV19 combines with J gene TRBJ2-1; TRBD2 matches at 11 bases. Trimming removed 8 bases from V and 5 bases from J; junction bases left unmatched: 2. CDR1 and CDR2 (germline): LNHDA, SQIVND (reference sequence). This CDR3 has 13 amino acids. CDR3 DNA: TGTGCCAGTTCGACTAGCGGGGACAATGAGCAGTTCTTC. Its translation: CASSTSGDNEQFF.

CDR3 nucleotide sequence: TGCAGCGTTGAAGGACAGGGGTTGAACACTGAAGCTTTCTTT. Its translation: CSVEGQGLNTEAFF. The V gene is TRBV29-1, the J gene TRBJ1-1, with 8 bases that match TRBD1. V gave up 1 base and J gave up 0 bases; unmatched junction bases: 1. From germline, CDR1 is SQVTM and CDR2 ANQGSEA. CDR3 length: 14 amino acids.

The rearrangement uses TRBV29-1 and TRBJ1-2; no definite D call. The CDR3 is made up of 16 amino acids. The V end lost 0 bases, the J end lost 2 bases, and 16 bases lay between the germline ends. The germline V gene encodes CDR1 SQVTM and CDR2 ANQGSEA. CDR3 DNA: TGCAGCGTTGAAGATCAGGAACAGAGCCTGAACTATGGCTACACCTTC. Translated: CSVEDQEQSLNYGYTF.

Here the CDR3 reads CASSRGLYTDTQYF. CDR3 bases: TGTGCCAGCAGCCGCGGACTTTACACAGATACGCAGTATTTT. The chain joins TRBV7-3 to TRBJ2-3; the D gene is possibly TRBD2 (5 bases). The germline V and J ends were trimmed by 5 bases and 2 bases, with 11 bases remaining between them. The CDR3 runs 14 residues. In germline, CDR1 is SGHTA, CDR2 FQGTGA.

This clone turned up a few times. The chain uses TRBV21-1 and TRBJ2-7; no check of the table's D call, TRBD2, against the DNA was made. TRBV21-1 is recorded as a pseudogene. This CDR3 is 12 amino acids long. The CDR3 sequence is CASSKRPIGAYF. The CDR3 DNA is TGTGCCAGCAGCAAGCGGCCAATCGGCGCGTACTTC.

The J gene is TRBJ1-5, the V gene TRBV30; 7 bases are a match to TRBD1. The CDR3 is 13 amino acids. With 6 bases clipped from V and 0 bases from J, the junction kept 2 bases outside the gene matches. CDR1 and CDR2 from the germline V gene are GTSNPN and SVGIG (reference sequence). CDR3 residues: CACTGDSNQPQHF. CDR3 DNA: TGTGCCTGTACAGGGGATAGCAATCAGCCCCAGCATTTT.

V is TRBV27 and J is TRBJ2-7; the D is unclear. Germline-derived CDR1 and CDR2 are MNHEY and SMNVEV (reference sequence). The CDR3 is made up of 15 amino acids. V was pared by 9 bases and J by 2 bases, with 20 bases between. The CDR3 DNA reads as TGTGCCAGGTGGAAACATGGGTCTAAGCCCTACGAGCAGTACTTC. Protein: CARWKHGSKPYEQYF.

CDR3 sequence: CASSFEQGTRNGYTF. CDR3 sequence (DNA): TGTGCCAGCAGCTTTGAACAGGGTACAAGAAATGGCTACACCTTC. This chain links TRBV7-6 with TRBJ1-2, with a tentative D call TRBD1 (6 bases). The CDR3 consists of 15 residues. The germline V and J ends were trimmed by 3 bases and 6 bases, with 17 bases remaining between them. Germline V gives CDR1 SGHVS, CDR2 FNYEAQ.

The chain recombines TRBV7-2 with TRBJ2-7; D may be TRBD2 (6 bases). CDR3 length: 13 amino acids. Germline CDR1 is SGHTA and CDR2 is FQGNSA. The ends were cut back, 0 bases at V and 12 bases at J, with 15 bases in the middle. The CDR3 reads CASSLALSGDRYF. The CDR3 DNA follows: TGTGCCAGCAGCTTAGCGCTATCGGGAGATCGGTACTTC.

Here the CDR3 reads CSVDTGYGYTF. CDR3 DNA sequence: TGCAGCGTTGATACAGGGTATGGCTACACCTTC. This sequence joins TRBV29-1 and TRBJ1-2, with a tentative D call TRBD1 (6 bases). Germline-derived CDR1 and CDR2 are SQVTM and ANQGSEA. The V gene lost 3 bases and the J gene lost 5 bases, with 7 bases spanning the gap. This CDR3 has 11 amino acids.